The 31 T cell receptor beta chains listed next were all sequenced from one sample in a study of cytomegalovirus exposure and HLA in healthy donors. In the PCR, 60 Vbeta and 13 Jbeta primers were used. TCRdb's table, derived via immunoSEQ multiplex PCR, lists solely in-frame clones and lacks some. The sample consists of 120,000 to 150,000 clones, roughly 80% of them appearing once. Source material: PBMCs. These receptors were taken from a woman between 50 and 59 years old in good health and CMV-seropositive.

This chain links TRBV30 with TRBJ1-2; weak D call: TRBD1 (6 bases). Trimming shortened V by 0 bases and J by 7 bases, and 12 bases separated the two germline ends. Per the germline V gene, CDR1 is GTSNPN and CDR2 is SVGIG (reference sequence). CDR3 length: 13 amino acids. The CDR3 here is CAWSVQGRAGYTF. The CDR3 DNA reads as TGTGCCTGGAGTGTACAGGGACGGGCTGGCTACACCTTC.

The rearrangement joins TRBV5-1 to TRBJ2-7; 7 bases line up with TRBD1. This CDR3 spans 14 amino acids. V gave up 4 bases and J gave up 4 bases; unmatched junction bases: 8. Germline CDR1 and CDR2: SGHRS and YFSETQ. CDR3 bases: TGCGCCAGCAGCCCGGCAGGGGGTATTTACGAGCAGTACTTC. Translating gives CASSPAGGIYEQYF.

V is TRBV18 and J is TRBJ1-1; no clear D. The CDR3 loop spans 13 amino acids. Per germline, CDR1 KGHSH and CDR2 LQKENI. Trimming cost V 3 bases and J 4 bases, with 9 bases left between them. The CDR3 DNA follows: TGTGCCAGCTCACCCCTAGTGAGCACTGAAGCTTTCTTT. It specifies CASSPLVSTEAFF.

This chain links TRBV6-5 with TRBJ2-7; D not resolved. V was cut by 5 bases and J by 2 bases, with 13 bases left in between. The CDR3 has 14 amino acids. Germline V gene lookup returns CDR1 MNHEY and CDR2 SVGAGI. CDR3 in amino acids: CASSPDIVPYEQYF. DNA for the CDR3: TGTGCCAGCAGTCCCGACATTGTTCCCTACGAGCAGTACTTC.

This chain links TRBV2 with TRBJ2-4; weak D call: TRBD1 (5 bases). Germline CDR1 reads SNHLY; CDR2 reads FYNNEI. The V gene lost 3 bases and the J gene lost 9 bases, with 18 bases spanning the gap. The CDR3 covers 15 residues. This CDR3 is CASSEARGASGIQYF. DNA of the CDR3: TGTGCCAGCAGTGAGGCGCGTGGGGCCTCGGGCATTCAGTACTTC.

The V and J genes are TRBV28 and TRBJ1-3; D is perhaps TRBD1 (5 bases). Germline V lookup: CDR1 MDHEN, CDR2 SYDVKM. This CDR3 spans 11 amino acids. Trimming cost V 6 bases and J 10 bases, with 10 bases left between them. The CDR3 nucleotides read TGTGCCAGCAGAGGGGCTAGAACCATATATTTT. It is translated as CASRGARTIYF.

This rearrangement joins TRBV7-9 to TRBJ1-6; TRBD1 agrees at 7 bases. Germline trimming cut 6 bases from V and 0 bases from J; bases unmatched to any gene: 5. This CDR3 region has 16 residues. CDR1 is SEHNR, CDR2 FQNEAQ, per germline (reference sequence). In DNA, the CDR3 is TGTGCCAGCAGTCTACAGGGGAGCTCCTATAATTCACCCCTCCACTTT. It yields the protein CASSLQGSSYNSPLHF. Full variable domain (rest looked up from reference TRBV7-9 and TRBJ1-6): DTGVSQNPRHKITKRGQNVTFRCDPISEHNRLYWYRQTLGQGPEFLTYFQNEAQLEKSRLLSDRFSAERPKGSFSTLEIQRTEQGDSAMYLCASSLQGSSYNSPLHFGNGTRLTVT.

The chain links TRBV28 to TRBJ2-1, with 13 bases fitting TRBD2. The CDR3 totals 15 residues. Trimming at V came to 4 bases and at J to 7 bases, leaving 4 bases not matched to a gene. Germline values: CDR1 MDHEN, CDR2 SYDVKM. The CDR3 region has the DNA TGTGCCAGCAGTTCCCCGGGACTAGCGGGGAATGAGCAGTTCTTC. Translated, it gives CASSSPGLAGNEQFF.

This clone was seen a handful of times. The chain employs TRBV2 and TRBJ2-3, with D perhaps matching TRBD2 (5 bases). CDR1 is SNHLY and CDR2 is FYNNEI in the germline V gene. V was clipped by 6 bases and J by 2 bases, with 15 bases between them. This CDR3 contains 15 residues. The CDR3 DNA sequence: TGTGCCAGCAGCCCCGTGGACTTAATCACAGATACGCAGTATTTT. Translation: CASSPVDLITDTQYF.

The chain is built from TRBV4-3 and TRBJ1-2, with 7 nucleotides matching TRBD1. The CDR3 length is 15 residues. The trim removed 0 bases at V and 6 bases at J, leaving 7 bases unmatched. Looked up from germline, CDR1 is LGHNA and CDR2 is YSLEER. In nucleotides, the CDR3 is TGCGCCAGCAGCCAAGATGTAGGGGGCGGGGATGGCTACACCTTC. Translating gives CASSQDVGGGDGYTF.

The chain joins TRBV6-4 to TRBJ1-5, with TRBD1 as a possible D gene (6 bases). The germline CDR1 and CDR2 sequences are MRHNA and SNTAGT. This CDR3 has 16 residues. V was trimmed by 6 bases and J by 5 bases, leaving 20 bases between them. The CDR3 bases are TGTGCCAGCAGACGGGAGGGGCGGGGGCGGGATCAGCCCCAGCATTTT. It encodes CASRREGRGRDQPQHF.

The V and J genes are TRBV5-1 and TRBJ1-1; TRBD1 is a possible D gene (6 bases). CDR1 and CDR2 (germline): SGHRS, YFSETQ. The CDR3 contains 12 residues. Trimming removed 4 bases at V and 5 bases at J, with 9 bases between. CDR3 amino acids: CASSPQGTEAFF. The DNA for the CDR3 is TGCGCCAGCAGCCCCCAGGGGACTGAAGCTTTCTTT.

This clone was observed a single time. The V and J genes are TRBV5-8 and TRBJ2-2; possibly TRBD2 for D (6 bases). Trimming removed 9 bases at V and 1 base at J, with 13 bases between. This CDR3 is 14 amino acids long. The V gene's germline CDR1 is SGHTS and CDR2 YDEGEE. The CDR3 here is CATRERMNTGELFF. CDR3 nucleotides: TGTGCCACCCGGGAGAGGATGAACACCGGGGAGCTGTTTTTT.

The CDR3 DNA sequence: TGTGCCAGCGGTCCAGGGGGTACGGTGAGCACAGATACGCAGTATTTT. As protein: CASGPGGTVSTDTQYF. The chain links TRBV7-3 to TRBJ2-3; TRBD1 agrees at 7 bases. The ends lost 8 bases at V and 0 bases at J; junction bases unmatched: 11. There are 16 residues in the CDR3. Germline loops: CDR1 SGHTA, CDR2 FQGTGA. The full variable domain, rest sourced from reference TRBV7-3 and TRBJ2-3, is GAGVSQTPSNKVTEKGKYVELRCDPISGHTALYWYRQSLGQGPEFLIYFQGTGAADDSGLPNDRFFAVRPEGSVSTLKIQRTERGDSAVYLCASGPGGTVSTDTQYFGPGTRLTVL.

The rearrangement joins TRBV9 to TRBJ2-5, with D perhaps TRBD1 (6 bases). V was clipped by 1 base and J by 5 bases, with 12 bases between them. CDR1 is SGDLS and CDR2 is YYNGEE in the germline V gene. This CDR3 has 14 amino acids. The CDR3 is CASSVRGSGETQYF. CDR3 sequence (DNA): TGTGCCAGCAGCGTAAGGGGGAGTGGGGAGACCCAGTACTTC.

The chain carries TRBV15 and TRBJ2-2; TRBD2 matches at 10 bases. The CDR3 runs to 14 residues. Germline V CDR1 and CDR2: LNHNV, YYDKDF (reference sequence). Trimming removed 4 bases from V and 6 bases from J; junction bases left unmatched: 2. CDR3 DNA: TGTGCCACCAGCACCGGGACTAGCGCCGGGGAGCTGTTTTTT. Translating it yields CATSTGTSAGELFF.

The V call is TRBV5-1, the J call TRBJ2-3; TRBD2 aligns across 8 bases. Trimming took 0 bases from V and 3 from J; bases not matched to a gene: 9. CDR3 length equals 17 residues. Germline V CDR1 and CDR2: SGHRS, YFSETQ. The CDR3 loop is CASSLVRRGGATDTQYF. In nucleotides, the CDR3 is TGCGCCAGCAGCTTGGTTCGTCGGGGGGGAGCGACAGATACGCAGTATTTT.

This clone was found a few times. The V gene is TRBV14, the J gene TRBJ2-1, with TRBD1 matching 10 bases. V shed 5 bases, J shed 6 bases, and the junction held 4 bases outside the gene matches. In germline, CDR1 is SGHDN, CDR2 FVKESK. The CDR3 sequence is 14 residues long. This CDR3 reads CASSSGQGVNEQFF. CDR3 DNA sequence: TGTGCCAGCAGCTCAGGACAGGGGGTCAATGAGCAGTTCTTC.

V usage is TRBV9 and J usage is TRBJ2-3; no firm D call. Germline values: CDR1 SGDLS, CDR2 YYNGEE. Trimming stripped 3 bases from V and 0 bases from J, with 14 bases between. CDR3 size: 16 residues. CDR3 nucleotide sequence: TGTGCCAGCAGCGCTCGAGGCGGAGATAGCACAGATACGCAGTATTTT. Its translation is CASSARGGDSTDTQYF.

The genes are TRBV7-9 and TRBJ2-1, with 14 bases that match TRBD2. The CDR3 covers 17 residues. Losses at the gene ends were 4 bases for V and 8 bases for J; bases not matched to a gene: 10. Germline V gene data show CDR1 as SEHNR and CDR2 as FQNEAQ (reference sequence). The CDR3 nucleotides read TGTGCCAGCAGCTCCAGGACTAGCGGGGGGCCGGTGGATGAGCAGTTCTTC. It yields the protein CASSSRTSGGPVDEQFF. Full variable domain (rest looked up from reference TRBV7-9 and TRBJ2-1): DTGVSQNPRHKITKRGQNVTFRCDPISEHNRLYWYRQTLGQGPEFLTYFQNEAQLEKSRLLSDRFSAERPKGSFSTLEIQRTEQGDSAMYLCASSSRTSGGPVDEQFFGPGTRLTVL.

The gene calls are TRBV18 and TRBJ1-5; possible D gene TRBD1, 5 bases. Germline V gene sequence: CDR1 KGHSH, CDR2 LQKENI. The CDR3 runs 16 residues. Trimming took 2 bases from V and 3 from J, leaving 14 bases between them. The CDR3 here is CASSPRTGGNNQPQHF. CDR3 bases: TGTGCCAGCTCACCAAGGACCGGGGGGAACAATCAGCCCCAGCATTTT.

There are a few counts of this clone. The chain uses TRBV7-9 and TRBJ2-5, with 9 bases that match TRBD1. This CDR3 spans 17 amino acids. V trimming: 5 bases; J trimming: 2 bases; junction bases outside the gene matches: 12. The germline V gene has CDR1 SEHNR and CDR2 FQNEAQ (reference sequence). In DNA, the CDR3 is TGTGCCAGCAGCGCGTCAGGGACAGGGAAATTTCAAGAGACCCAGTACTTC. As protein: CASSASGTGKFQETQYF.

The genes are TRBV6-5 and TRBJ1-3; D gene uncertain. Germline CDR1 MNHEY, CDR2 SVGAGI. V was trimmed by 6 bases and J by 7 bases, leaving 10 bases between them. CDR3 length: 12 amino acids. CDR3 region: CASSPSQNTIYF. The CDR3 nucleotides are TGTGCCAGCAGCCCATCCCAGAACACCATATATTTT.

J is TRBJ1-2 and V is TRBV2; TRBD1 might be the D (5 bases). Between the trimmed V and J ends, which lost 6 bases and 0 bases, there was a span of 20 bases. The CDR3 spans 17 residues. From germline, CDR1 is SNHLY and CDR2 FYNNEI. The CDR3 here is CASRKEGRGVTNYGYTF. The CDR3 region has the DNA TGTGCCAGCAGGAAAGAGGGACGGGGGGTTACTAACTATGGCTACACCTTC.

The chain joins TRBV7-3 to TRBJ1-2; 8 bases fit TRBD1. The CDR3 consists of 14 residues. Losses at the gene ends were 5 bases for V and 8 bases for J; bases not matched to a gene: 10. Germline CDR1 reads SGHTA; CDR2 reads FQGTGA. The CDR3 sequence is CASSLGTGRSGYTF. The CDR3 coding sequence is TGTGCCAGCAGCCTTGGGACAGGAAGATCGGGCTACACCTTC.

This clone was counted between two and nine times. The identical CDR3 is also encoded by other nucleotide sequences in the sample. The chain employs TRBV4-1 and TRBJ2-5, with D maybe TRBD1 (6 bases). The CDR3 is 13 amino acids. Trimming left V 4 bases short and J 2 bases short, with 8 bases between. Germline CDR1 reads MGHRA; CDR2 reads YSYEKL. CDR3 nucleotide sequence: TGCGCCAGCAGCCGGACAGCTCAAGAGACCCAGTACTTC. Translating gives CASSRTAQETQYF.

J is TRBJ1-1 and V is TRBV11-2; no reliable D call. This CDR3 comprises 13 residues. V shed 1 base and J shed 3 bases, with 6 bases lying between them. From germline, CDR1 is SGHAT and CDR2 FQNNGV. The CDR3 DNA is TGTGCCAGCAGCTTAGCCCGGGACACTGAAGCTTTCTTT. Translated, it gives CASSLARDTEAFF.

This clone turned up a few times. This rearrangement joins TRBV5-1 to TRBJ1-1; D may be TRBD1 (5 bases). Germline CDR1 is SGHRS and CDR2 is YFSETQ. The germline V and J ends were trimmed by 4 bases and 0 bases, with 10 bases remaining between them. The CDR3 spans 14 residues. The CDR3 loop reads CASSRQGLNTEAFF. CDR3 nucleotides: TGCGCCAGCAGCCGCCAGGGCTTGAACACTGAAGCTTTCTTT.

This chain uses TRBV18 with TRBJ1-3; D is uncertain. The germline CDR1 and CDR2 sequences are KGHSH and LQKENI. The CDR3 sequence is 17 residues long. V was clipped by 3 bases and J by 0 bases, with 15 bases between them. CDR3 bases: TGTGCCAGCTCACCCATAGGAGGAACCAGCTCTGGAAACACCATATATTTT. Protein product: CASSPIGGTSSGNTIYF.

V usage is TRBV27 and J usage is TRBJ2-7; 7 bases fit TRBD1. Losses at the gene ends were 5 bases for V and 6 bases for J; bases not matched to a gene: 13. Germline CDR1 reads MNHEY; CDR2 reads SMNVEV (reference sequence). CDR3 length: 15 residues. The DNA for the CDR3 is TGTGCCAGCAGTCCGAACAGGGGCCCCTCCCTCGAGCAGTACTTC. Translation: CASSPNRGPSLEQYF.

This chain uses TRBV10-3 with TRBJ1-2; 9 bases map to TRBD1. The CDR3 is made up of 14 amino acids. V was pared by 7 bases and J by 7 bases, with 10 bases of the junction left unmatched. Looked up from germline, CDR1 is ENHRY and CDR2 is SYGVKD. CDR3 DNA: TGTGCCATCAACCGACAGGGGGAGGGAGTTGGCTACACCTTC. This encodes CAINRQGEGVGYTF.